This is a list of T cell receptor beta chains from one sample in a study of blood T cell repertoires in COVID-19. Here immunoSEQ multiplex PCR was the method, and the copy in TCRdb shows in-frame clones only, minus some. The sample lists around 100,000 clones; 80% to 90% were seen once. The sequencing input was peripheral blood. The receptor source for this set is an older man with acute or convalescent COVID-19. CDR3s include the opening cysteine and the closing phenylalanine or tryptophan. A D gene is named only where the DNA matches it firmly. For some rows the clone size is stated as once, few or many, or as a class when expanded; others skip it.

V	size	J	D	CDR3	DNA
TRBV6-5	.	TRBJ2-3	TRBD2	CASGGTSARVDTQYF	TGTGCCAGCGGAGGGACTAGCGCCCGGGTGGATACGCAGTATTTT
TRBV15	.	TRBJ2-1	.	CATSTPTETQGNEQFF	TGTGCCACCAGCACACCCACGGAGACCCAGGGGAATGAGCAGTTCTTC
TRBV7-2	.	TRBJ2-7	.	CASSPGSTYEQYF	TGTGCCAGCAGCCCCGGGAGCACCTACGAGCAGTACTTC
TRBV18	.	TRBJ1-3	.	CASSPAGGGNTIYF	TGTGCCAGCTCACCTGCCGGAGGAGGAAACACCATATATTTT
TRBV18	.	TRBJ1-1	.	CASSPTGLDTEAFF	TGTGCCAGCTCACCCACAGGGTTAGACACTGAAGCTTTCTTT
TRBV7-8	.	TRBJ2-2	TRBD2	CASRSPSGGLTGELFF	TGTGCCAGCAGGTCCCCTAGCGGGGGGCTCACCGGGGAGCTGTTTTTT
TRBV11-3	.	TRBJ2-5	TRBD2	CASSLGLAEQETQYF	TGTGCCAGCAGCTTAGGGCTAGCGGAACAAGAGACCCAGTACTTC
TRBV18	.	TRBJ2-5	.	CASSPKGETQYF	TGTGCCAGCTCACCGAAGGGGGAGACCCAGTACTTC
TRBV24-1	once	TRBJ1-5	.	CATSDSAIAPTQHF	TGTGCCACCAGTGATTCAGCCATAGCTCCGACCCAGCATTTT
TRBV6-5	.	TRBJ1-1	TRBD1	CASNYRQGAEAFF	TGTGCCAGCAATTACCGACAGGGGGCCGAAGCTTTCTTT
TRBV11-3	.	TRBJ2-3	TRBD1	CASSLAVLQGARTDTQYF	TGTGCCAGCAGCTTAGCTGTGCTCCAGGGGGCGCGGACAGATACGCAGTATTTT